The 4 T cell receptor beta chains given below trace back to one sample, sequenced in a study of blood T cell repertoires in COVID-19. This table comes from immunoSEQ multiplex PCR, and its TCRdb copy is limited to in-frame clones, with some not included. The sample records more than 95,000 clones, roughly nine tenths being singletons. Source material: peripheral blood. These receptors originate from a man aged 50 or older with COVID-19, enrolled during active disease.

The rearrangement joins TRBV4-1 to TRBJ2-2; 8 positions agree with TRBD1. CDR1 and CDR2 from the germline V gene are MGHRA and YSYEKL. The CDR3 runs to 17 residues. J gave up 4 bases and V 3 bases, and 10 bases lay outside the gene matches. The CDR3 DNA sequence: TGCGCCAGCAGCCATCCCGGGACAGGATTGGGCACCGGGGAGCTGTTTTTT. Translation gives CASSHPGTGLGTGELFF.

The rearrangement links TRBV7-2 to TRBJ2-7, with 14 bases that match TRBD2. Germline V CDR1 and CDR2: SGHTA, FQGNSA. The V segment lost 3 bases and the J segment 4 bases; nucleotides outside the gene matches: 11. The CDR3 length is 18 residues. CDR3 in amino acids: CASSLGVLTSGRAYEQYF. The CDR3 DNA sequence: TGTGCCAGCAGCTTGGGGGTGTTGACTAGCGGGAGGGCTTACGAGCAGTACTTC.

The chain recombines TRBV9 with TRBJ2-3; no reliable D call. V gave up 0 bases and J gave up 0 bases, with 8 bases separating them. CDR1 is SGDLS, CDR2 YYNGEE, per germline. The CDR3 sequence is 15 residues long. The CDR3 here is CASSVESSSTDTQYF. The CDR3 DNA sequence: TGTGCCAGCAGCGTAGAGAGTTCTAGCACAGATACGCAGTATTTT.

The chain is built from TRBV27 and TRBJ1-1, with a tentative D call TRBD1 (6 bases). Trimming left V 3 bases short and J 4 bases short, with 12 bases between. The CDR3 contains 14 residues. Germline-derived CDR1 and CDR2 are MNHEY and SMNVEV (reference sequence). Here the CDR3 reads CASSLAQGTTEAFF. In nucleotides, the CDR3 is TGTGCCAGCAGTTTGGCACAGGGTACCACTGAAGCTTTCTTT.